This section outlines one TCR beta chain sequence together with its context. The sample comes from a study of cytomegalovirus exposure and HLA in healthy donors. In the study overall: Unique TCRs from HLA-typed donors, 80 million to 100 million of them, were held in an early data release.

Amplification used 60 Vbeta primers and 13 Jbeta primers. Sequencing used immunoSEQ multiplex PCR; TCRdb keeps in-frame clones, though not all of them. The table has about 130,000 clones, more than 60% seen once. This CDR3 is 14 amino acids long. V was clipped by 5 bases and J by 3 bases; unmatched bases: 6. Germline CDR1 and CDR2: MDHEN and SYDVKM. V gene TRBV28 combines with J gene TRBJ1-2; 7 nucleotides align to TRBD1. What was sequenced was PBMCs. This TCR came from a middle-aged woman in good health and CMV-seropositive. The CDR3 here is CASSIPGGYYGYTF. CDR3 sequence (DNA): TGTGCCAGCAGTATACCAGGGGGGTACTATGGCTACACCTTC.